This T cell receptor (beta chain) was documented in a study of blood T cell repertoires in COVID-19. Germline V gene sequence: CDR1 KGHSH, CDR2 LQKENI. The length of the CDR3 is 13 residues. V lost 4 bases, J lost 5 bases, and 8 bases lay in between. The data were produced by immunoSEQ multiplex PCR, yet TCRdb's version contains in-frame clones alone and is incomplete. Of about 200,000 clones listed, 87% were seen once; the top ten hold around 2%. The count of this clone is one. The sample comprised PBMCs or T cells enriched from blood (not recorded which). The receptor's source is a woman in her 30s who had recovered from COVID-19. The V gene is TRBV18, the J gene TRBJ2-2; possibly TRBD1 for D (5 bases). The CDR3 sequence is CASSLQATGELFF. DNA of the CDR3: TGTGCCAGCTCACTACAGGCTACCGGGGAGCTGTTTTTT.